This TCR beta chain originates from a study of blood T cell repertoires in COVID-19. Looking at the study overall: T cells, B-cell-depleted T cells, or PBMCs supplied cDNA or gDNA.

V was pared by 6 bases and J by 1 base, with 11 bases between. Germline V gene lookup returns CDR1 LNHDA and CDR2 SQIVND (reference sequence). The CDR3 extends over 14 amino acids. Produced via immunoSEQ multiplex PCR; TCRdb's table is partial and in-frame only. Of 86,000 or so clones listed, more than 75% are singletons. The chain uses TRBV19 and TRBJ2-3; D remains ambiguous. The source is a woman of 80 years or more with acute or convalescent COVID-19. Specimen: peripheral blood. Here the CDR3 DNA reads TGTGCCAGTAGCCCTCCTGAGGGCACAGATACGCAGTATTTT. It specifies CASSPPEGTDTQYF.